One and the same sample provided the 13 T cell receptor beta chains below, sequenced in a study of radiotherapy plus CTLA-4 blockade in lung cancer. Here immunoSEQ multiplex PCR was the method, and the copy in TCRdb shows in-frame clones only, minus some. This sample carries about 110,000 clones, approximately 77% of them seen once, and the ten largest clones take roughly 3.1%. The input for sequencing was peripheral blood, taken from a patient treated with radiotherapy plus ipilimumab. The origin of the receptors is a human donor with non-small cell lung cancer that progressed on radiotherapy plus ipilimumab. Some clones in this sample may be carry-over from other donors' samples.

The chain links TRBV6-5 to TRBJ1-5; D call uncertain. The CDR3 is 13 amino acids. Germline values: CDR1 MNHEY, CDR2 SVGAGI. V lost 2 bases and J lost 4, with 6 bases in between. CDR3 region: CASSYDKNQPQHF. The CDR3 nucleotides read TGTGCCAGCAGTTACGACAAAAATCAGCCCCAGCATTTT.

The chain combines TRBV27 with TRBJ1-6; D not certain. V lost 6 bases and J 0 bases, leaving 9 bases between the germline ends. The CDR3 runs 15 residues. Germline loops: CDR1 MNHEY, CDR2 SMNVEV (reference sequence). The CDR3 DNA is TGTGCCAGCAGAGAGGGTAACTCCTATAATTCACCCCTCCACTTT. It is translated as CASREGNSYNSPLHF.

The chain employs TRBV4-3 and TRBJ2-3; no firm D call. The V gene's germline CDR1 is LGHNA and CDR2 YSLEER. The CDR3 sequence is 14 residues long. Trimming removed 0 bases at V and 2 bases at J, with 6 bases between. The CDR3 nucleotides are TGCGCCAGCAGCCAAGAACTGACCACAGATACGCAGTATTTT. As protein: CASSQELTTDTQYF.

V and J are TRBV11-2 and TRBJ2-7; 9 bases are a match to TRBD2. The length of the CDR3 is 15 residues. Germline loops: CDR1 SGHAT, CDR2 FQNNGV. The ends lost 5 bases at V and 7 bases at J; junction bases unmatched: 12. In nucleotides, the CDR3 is TGTGCCAGCAGCCCGAGTGTAGTAGCGGGGGATGAGCAGTACTTC. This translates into CASSPSVVAGDEQYF. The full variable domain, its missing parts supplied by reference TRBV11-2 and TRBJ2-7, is EAGVAQSPRYKIIEKRQSVAFWCNPISGHATLYWYQQILGQGPKLLIQFQNNGVVDDSQLPKDRFSAERLKGVDSTLKIQPAKLEDSAVYLCASSPSVVAGDEQYFGPGTRLTVT.

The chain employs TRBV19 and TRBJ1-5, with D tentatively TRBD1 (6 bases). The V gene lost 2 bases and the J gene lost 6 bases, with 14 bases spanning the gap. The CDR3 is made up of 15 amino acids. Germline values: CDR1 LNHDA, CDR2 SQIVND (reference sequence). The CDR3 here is CASSILSGAVQPQHF. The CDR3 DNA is TGTGCCAGTAGTATACTTTCAGGGGCTGTTCAGCCCCAGCATTTT.

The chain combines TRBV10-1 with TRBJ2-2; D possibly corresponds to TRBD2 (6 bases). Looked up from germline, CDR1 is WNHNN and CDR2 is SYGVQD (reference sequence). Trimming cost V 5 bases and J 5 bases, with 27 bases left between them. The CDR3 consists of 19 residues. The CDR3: CASSQTRYGMGLRTGELFF. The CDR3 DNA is TGCGCCAGCAGTCAAACGAGGTATGGGATGGGACTTCGTACCGGGGAGCTGTTTTTT.

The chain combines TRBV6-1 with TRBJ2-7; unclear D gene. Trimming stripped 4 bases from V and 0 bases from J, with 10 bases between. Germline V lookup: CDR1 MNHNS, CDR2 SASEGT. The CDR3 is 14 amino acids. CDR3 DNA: TGTGCCAGCAGTGGTGACGGGCACTCCTACGAGCAGTACTTC. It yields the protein CASSGDGHSYEQYF.

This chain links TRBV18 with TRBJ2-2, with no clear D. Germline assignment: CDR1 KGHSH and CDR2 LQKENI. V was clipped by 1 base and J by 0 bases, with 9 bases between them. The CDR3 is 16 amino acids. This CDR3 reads CASSPLLQTNTGELFF. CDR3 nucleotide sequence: TGTGCCAGCTCACCACTATTGCAGACGAACACCGGGGAGCTGTTTTTT.

The CDR3 bases are TGCGCCAGCAGCTTGTACCGGACAGGGGGGTACGAGCAGTACTTC. Translated, it gives CASSLYRTGGYEQYF. The chain carries TRBV5-1 and TRBJ2-7; TRBD1 agrees at 10 bases. Germline V gene sequence: CDR1 SGHRS, CDR2 YFSETQ. V lost 1 base and J lost 4; bases outside the gene matches: 5. The CDR3 consists of 15 residues.

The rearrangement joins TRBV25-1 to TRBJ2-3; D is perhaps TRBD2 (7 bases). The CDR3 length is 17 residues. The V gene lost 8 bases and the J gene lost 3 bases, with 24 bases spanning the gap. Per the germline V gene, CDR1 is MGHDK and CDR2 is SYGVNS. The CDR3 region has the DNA TGTGCCAGCGGCCGTTCGGGGGGCGGTTTAATGACAGATACGCAGTATTTT. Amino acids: CASGRSGGGLMTDTQYF. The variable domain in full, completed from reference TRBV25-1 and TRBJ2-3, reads EADIYQTPRYLVIGTGKKITLECSQTMGHDKMYWYQQDPGMELHLIHYSYGVNSTEKGDLSSESTVSRIRTEHFPLTLESARPSHTSQYLCASGRSGGGLMTDTQYFGPGTRLTVL.

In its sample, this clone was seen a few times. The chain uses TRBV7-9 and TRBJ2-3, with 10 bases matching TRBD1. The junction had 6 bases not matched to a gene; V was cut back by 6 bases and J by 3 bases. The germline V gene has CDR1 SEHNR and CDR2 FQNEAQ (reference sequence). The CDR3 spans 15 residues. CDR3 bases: TGTGCCAGCAGTTTCCTGGGACAGGGGACAGATACGCAGTATTTT. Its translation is CASSFLGQGTDTQYF.

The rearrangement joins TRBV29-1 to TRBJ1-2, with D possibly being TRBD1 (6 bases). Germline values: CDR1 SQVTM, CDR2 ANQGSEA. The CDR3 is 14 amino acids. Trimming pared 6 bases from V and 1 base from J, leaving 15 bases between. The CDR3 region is CSVGVGADNYGYTF. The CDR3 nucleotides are TGCAGCGTCGGTGTGGGGGCAGATAACTATGGCTACACCTTC.

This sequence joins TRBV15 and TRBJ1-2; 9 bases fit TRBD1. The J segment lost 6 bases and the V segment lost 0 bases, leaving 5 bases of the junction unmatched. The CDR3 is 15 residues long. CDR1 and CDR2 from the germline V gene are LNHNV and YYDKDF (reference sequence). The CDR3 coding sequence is TGTGCCACCAGCAGAGAACAGGGGGCGATAGATGGCTACACCTTC. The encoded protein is CATSREQGAIDGYTF.